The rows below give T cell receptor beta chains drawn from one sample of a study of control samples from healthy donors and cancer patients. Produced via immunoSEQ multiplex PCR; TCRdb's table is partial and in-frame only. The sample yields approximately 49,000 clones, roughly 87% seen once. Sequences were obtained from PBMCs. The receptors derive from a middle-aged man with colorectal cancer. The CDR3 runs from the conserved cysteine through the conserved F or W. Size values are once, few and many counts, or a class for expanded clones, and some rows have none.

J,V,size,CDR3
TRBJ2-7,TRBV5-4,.,CASSLGAAAIYEQYF
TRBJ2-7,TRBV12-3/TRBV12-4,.,CASSSTPYEQYF
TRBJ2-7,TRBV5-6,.,CASSRQNSYEQYF
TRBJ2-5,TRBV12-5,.,CASVPWAGDRGETQYF
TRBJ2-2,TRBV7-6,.,CASSPTTSAGNTGELFF
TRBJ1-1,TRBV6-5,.,CASSSTKNTEAFF
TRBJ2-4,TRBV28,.,CASSFSGEAIQYF
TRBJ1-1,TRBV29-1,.,CSTQSNMNTEAFF
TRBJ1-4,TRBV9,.,CAPSGGQGGEKLFF
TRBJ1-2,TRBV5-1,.,CASSLATGGVYGYTF
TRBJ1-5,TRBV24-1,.,CATSDSGGGYSNQPQHF
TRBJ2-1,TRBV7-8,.,CASSLAGFSFF
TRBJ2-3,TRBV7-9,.,CASSLITSGSSDTQYF
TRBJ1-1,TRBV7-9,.,CASSPRAGPAEAFF
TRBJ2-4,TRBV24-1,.,CATSDRDTADIQYF
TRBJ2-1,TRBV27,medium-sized,CASRLGLAGGINEQFF
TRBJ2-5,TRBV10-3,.,CAISEAGPGGETQYF
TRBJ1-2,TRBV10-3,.,CAISESTGQGYGYTF
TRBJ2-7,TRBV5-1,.,CASSSGTGTYEQYF
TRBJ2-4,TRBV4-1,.,CASSQEIEGIQYF
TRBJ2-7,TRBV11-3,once,CASSLGWSYEQYF
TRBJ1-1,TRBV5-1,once,CASSLRHQDEAFF
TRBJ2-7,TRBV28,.,CASKGTHYEQYF
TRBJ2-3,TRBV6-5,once,CASSLPGTDTQYF
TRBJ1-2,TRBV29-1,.,CSVQLQTDYGYTF
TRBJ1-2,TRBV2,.,CASPTDNYGYTF
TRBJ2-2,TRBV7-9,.,CASREAGYTGELFF
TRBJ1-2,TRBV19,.,CASSIGWDSYGYTF
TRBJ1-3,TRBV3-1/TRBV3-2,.,CASSRVPGTGGRFPGNTIYF
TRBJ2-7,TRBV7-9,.,CASSFHEDAHEQYF
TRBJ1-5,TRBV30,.,CAWSNQGIGGYSNQPQHF
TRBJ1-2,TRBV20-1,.,CGTSPGDGYTF
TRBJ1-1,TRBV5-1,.,CASRQEDSWTEAFF
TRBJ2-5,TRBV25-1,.,CASSERQGAAFAPETQYF
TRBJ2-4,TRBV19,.,CASSIGRAGKNIQYF
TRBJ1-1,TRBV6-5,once,CASAGAAEAFF
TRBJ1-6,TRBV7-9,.,CASSLTVGANNSPLHF
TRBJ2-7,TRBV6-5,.,CASSYLAGTAYEQYF
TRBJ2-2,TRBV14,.,CASSRLGLITGELFF
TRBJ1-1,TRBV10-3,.,CAIRPGQGRGNTEAFF
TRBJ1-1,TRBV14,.,CASSQEVGTGTFVNTEAFF
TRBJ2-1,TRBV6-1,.,CASSEARVQEQFF
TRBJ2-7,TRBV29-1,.,CSARTGPYEQYF
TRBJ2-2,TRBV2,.,CASSEAGIQGTGELFF
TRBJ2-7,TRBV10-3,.,CAISGTSGRGYEQYF
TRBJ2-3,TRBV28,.,CASSLATSGRFGTDTQYF
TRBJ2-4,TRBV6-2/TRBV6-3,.,CASSYPDREIVNIQYF
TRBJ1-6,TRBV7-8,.,CASRRGQVRGPSSYNSPLHF
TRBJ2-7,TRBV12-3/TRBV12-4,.,CASSYRGQIEQYF
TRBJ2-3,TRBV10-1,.,CASSTGTSGSTDTQYF
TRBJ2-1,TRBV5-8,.,CASSNEDRDRSNNEQFF
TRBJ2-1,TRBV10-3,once,CAISAASGTFQFF
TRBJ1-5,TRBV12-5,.,CASGLVGEKQVILSNQPQHF
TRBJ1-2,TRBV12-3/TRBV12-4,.,CASSQGGGYTF